This TCR beta chain derives from a study of radiotherapy plus CTLA-4 blockade in lung cancer. This clone came up a few times. What it binds is unknown. Whole-study findings and limits: The study found tumor-derived TCR clones expanded in blood after radiotherapy plus ipilimumab. With interferon-beta, early dynamics of blood T cell clones were reported to best predict response.

Assay used: immunoSEQ multiplex PCR; TCRdb lists only in-frame clones, some missing. The table lists more than 60,000 clones, 60% to 80% of them singletons. Those patients who had chemo-refractory metastatic non-small-cell lung cancer were given focal radiation along with CTLA-4 blockade through ipilimumab. The clonotype comes from a human donor with non-small cell lung cancer who had a complete response to radiotherapy plus ipilimumab. The material was peripheral blood, obtained from a patient treated with radiotherapy plus ipilimumab.

CDR3 nucleotide sequence: TGTGCCATCAGAGACCCTCTCCCCGGACAGTATATCAATGAGCAGTTCTTC. The encoded protein is CAIRDPLPGQYINEQFF. The V gene is TRBV10-3, the J gene TRBJ2-1, with D perhaps TRBD1 (6 bases). Germline V gene sequence: CDR1 ENHRY, CDR2 SYGVKD. Trimming took 6 bases from V and 6 from J, leaving 24 bases between them. The CDR3 loop spans 17 amino acids.